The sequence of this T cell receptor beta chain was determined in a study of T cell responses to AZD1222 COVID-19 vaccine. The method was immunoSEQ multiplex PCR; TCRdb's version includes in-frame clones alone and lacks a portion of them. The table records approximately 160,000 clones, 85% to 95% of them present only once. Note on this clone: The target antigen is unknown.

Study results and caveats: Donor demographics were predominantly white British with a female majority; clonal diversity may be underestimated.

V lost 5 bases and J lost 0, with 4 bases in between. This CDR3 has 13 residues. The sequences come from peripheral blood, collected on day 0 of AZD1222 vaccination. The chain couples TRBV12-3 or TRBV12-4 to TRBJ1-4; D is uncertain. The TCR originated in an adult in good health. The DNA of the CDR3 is TGTGCCAGCAGTAAAGCAACTAATGAAAAACTGTTTTTT. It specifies CASSKATNEKLFF.